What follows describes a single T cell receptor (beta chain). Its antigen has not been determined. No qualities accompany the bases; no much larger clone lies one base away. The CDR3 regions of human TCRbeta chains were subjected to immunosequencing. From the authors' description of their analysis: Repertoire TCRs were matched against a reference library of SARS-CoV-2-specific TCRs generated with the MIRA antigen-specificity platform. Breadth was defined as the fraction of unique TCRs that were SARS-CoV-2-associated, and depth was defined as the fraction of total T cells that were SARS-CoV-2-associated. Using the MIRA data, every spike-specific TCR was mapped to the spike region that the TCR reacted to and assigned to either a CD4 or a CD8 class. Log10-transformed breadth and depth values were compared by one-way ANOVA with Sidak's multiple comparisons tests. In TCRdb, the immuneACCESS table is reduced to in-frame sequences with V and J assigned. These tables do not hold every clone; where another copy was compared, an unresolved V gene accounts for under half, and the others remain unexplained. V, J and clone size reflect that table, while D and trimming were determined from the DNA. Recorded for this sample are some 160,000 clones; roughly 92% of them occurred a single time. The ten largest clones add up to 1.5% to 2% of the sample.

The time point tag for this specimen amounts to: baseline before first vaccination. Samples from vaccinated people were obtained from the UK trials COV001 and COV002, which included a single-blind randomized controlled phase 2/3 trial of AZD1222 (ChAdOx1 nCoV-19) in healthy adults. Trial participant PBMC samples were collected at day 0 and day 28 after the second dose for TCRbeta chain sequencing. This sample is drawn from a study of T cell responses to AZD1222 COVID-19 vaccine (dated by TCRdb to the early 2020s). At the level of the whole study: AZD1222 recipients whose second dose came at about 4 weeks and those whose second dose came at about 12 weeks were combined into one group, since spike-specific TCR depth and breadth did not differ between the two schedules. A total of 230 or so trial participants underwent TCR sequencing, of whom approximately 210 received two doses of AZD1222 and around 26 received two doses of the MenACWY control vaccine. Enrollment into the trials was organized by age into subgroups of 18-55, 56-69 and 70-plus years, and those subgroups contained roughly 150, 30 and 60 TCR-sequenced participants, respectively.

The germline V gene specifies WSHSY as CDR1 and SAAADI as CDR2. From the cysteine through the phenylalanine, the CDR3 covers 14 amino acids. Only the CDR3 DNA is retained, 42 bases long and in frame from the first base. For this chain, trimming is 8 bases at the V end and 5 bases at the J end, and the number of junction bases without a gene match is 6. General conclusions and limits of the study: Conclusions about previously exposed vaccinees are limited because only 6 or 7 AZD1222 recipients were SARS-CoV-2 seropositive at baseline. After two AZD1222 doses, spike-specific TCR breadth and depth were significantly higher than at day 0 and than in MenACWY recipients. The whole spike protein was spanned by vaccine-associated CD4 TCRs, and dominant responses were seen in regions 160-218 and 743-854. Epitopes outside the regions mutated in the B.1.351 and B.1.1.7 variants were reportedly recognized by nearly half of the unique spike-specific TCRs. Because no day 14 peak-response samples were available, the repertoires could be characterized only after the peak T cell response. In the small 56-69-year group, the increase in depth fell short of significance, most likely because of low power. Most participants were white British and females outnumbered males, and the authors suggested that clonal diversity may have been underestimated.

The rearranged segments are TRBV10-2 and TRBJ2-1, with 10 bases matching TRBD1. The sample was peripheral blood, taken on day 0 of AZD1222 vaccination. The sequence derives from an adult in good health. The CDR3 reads CASRGGQGNNEQFF. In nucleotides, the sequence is TGCGCCAGCCGGGGGGGACAGGGGAACAATGAGCAGTTCTTC.